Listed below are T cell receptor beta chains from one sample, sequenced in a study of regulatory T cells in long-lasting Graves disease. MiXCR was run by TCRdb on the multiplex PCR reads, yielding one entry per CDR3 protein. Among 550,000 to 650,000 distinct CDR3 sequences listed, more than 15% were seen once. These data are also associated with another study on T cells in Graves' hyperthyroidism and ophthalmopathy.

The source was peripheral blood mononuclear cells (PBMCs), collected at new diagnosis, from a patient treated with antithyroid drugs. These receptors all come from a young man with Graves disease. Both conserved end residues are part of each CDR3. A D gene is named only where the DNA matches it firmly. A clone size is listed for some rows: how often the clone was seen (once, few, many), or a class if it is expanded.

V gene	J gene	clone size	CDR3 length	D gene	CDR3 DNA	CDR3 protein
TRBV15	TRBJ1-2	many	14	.	TGTGCCACCAAGAAAAAAGGGGACGACTATGGCTACACCTTC	CATKKKGDDYGYTF
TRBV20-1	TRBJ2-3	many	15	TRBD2	TGCAGTGCTAGGCCGGGAGCTAGCGGGAGAGATACGCAGTATTTT	CSARPGASGRDTQYF
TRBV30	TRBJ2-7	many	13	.	TGTGCCTGGAGTGTTTGGAGGGCCTACGAGCAGTACTTC	CAWSVWRAYEQYF
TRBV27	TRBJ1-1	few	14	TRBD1	TGTGCCAGCAGTTTAGCAGGGGGCGAGTGGGGAGCTTTCTTT	CASSLAGGEWGAFF
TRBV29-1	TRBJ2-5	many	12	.	TGCAGCGTTGGCAGGGATCAAGAGACCCAGTACTTC	CSVGRDQETQYF
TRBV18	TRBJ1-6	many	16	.	TGTGCCAGCTCACCGGGGTCTTCCCTTGAGGGTTCACCCCTCCACTTT	CASSPGSSLEGSPLHF
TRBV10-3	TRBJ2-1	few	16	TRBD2	TGTGCCATCAGTGAGTCGGGCGCGGGAGCAATAAATGAGCAGTTCTTC	CAISESGAGAINEQFF
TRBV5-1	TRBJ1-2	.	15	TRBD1	TGCGCCAGCAGCTTTGGGACAGGGGTCGACTATGGCTACACCTTC	CASSFGTGVDYGYTF
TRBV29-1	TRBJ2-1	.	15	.	TGCAGCGTTGACCTGCCTCGGCCCCTCTACAATGAGCAGTTCTTC	CSVDLPRPLYNEQFF
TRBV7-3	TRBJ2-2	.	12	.	TGTGCCAGCAGTCGAGGACGTGAGGAGCTGTTTTTT	CASSRGREELFF
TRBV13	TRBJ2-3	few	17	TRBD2	TGTGCCAGCAGCTTAGTGCGCGGGGGGATTAACACAGATACGCAGTATTTT	CASSLVRGGINTDTQYF
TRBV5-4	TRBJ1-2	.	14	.	TGTGCCAGCAGCTTGCTGGGGGTGGTGCGTGGCTACACCTTC	CASSLLGVVRGYTF
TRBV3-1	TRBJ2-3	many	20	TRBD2	TGTGCCAGCAGCCAAGATCCCCCGGGGAGACTAGCGGGAACCACAGATACGCAGTATTTT	CASSQDPPGRLAGTTDTQYF
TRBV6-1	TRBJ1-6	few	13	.	TGTGCCACCACCCCCGCTCTCCGATCACCCCTCCACTTT	CATTPALRSPLHF
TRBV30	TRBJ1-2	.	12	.	TGTGCCTGGGAGACGGGGGCTAACGGCTACACCTTC	CAWETGANGYTF
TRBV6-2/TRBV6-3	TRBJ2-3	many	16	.	TGTGCCAGCAGTAAAAGAATCGGGTCTAGCACAGATACGCAGTATTTT	CASSKRIGSSTDTQYF
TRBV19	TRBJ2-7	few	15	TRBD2	TGTGCCAGTAGTATTACCCTAGCGGGAGCCTACGAGCAGTACTTC	CASSITLAGAYEQYF
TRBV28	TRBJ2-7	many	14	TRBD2	TGTGCCAGCAGACAAGGTAGCGGGAAAACCGAGCAGTACTTC	CASRQGSGKTEQYF
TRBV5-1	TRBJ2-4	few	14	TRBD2	TGCGCCAGCAGCACCCTGGGGGGGGGTGACATTCAGTACTTC	CASSTLGGGDIQYF
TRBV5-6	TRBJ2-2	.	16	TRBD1	TGTGCCAGCAGCTTGGCGGACAGGGACATCACCGGGGAGCTGTTTTTT	CASSLADRDITGELFF
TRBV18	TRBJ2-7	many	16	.	TGTGCCAGCTCACCACCGGCCGGGACTTCCACCTACGAGCAGTACTTC	CASSPPAGTSTYEQYF
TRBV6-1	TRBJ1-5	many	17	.	TGTGCCAGCAGTGAAGTGGGCAGGGTGAGAAGCAATCAGCCCCAGCATTTT	CASSEVGRVRSNQPQHF
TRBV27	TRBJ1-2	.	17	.	TGTGCCAGCAGTTCTTTCCTCGGGACGGAGGTACAATATGGCTACACCTTC	CASSSFLGTEVQYGYTF
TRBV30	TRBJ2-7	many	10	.	TGTGCCTGGAGTGAGTCCGAGCAGTACTTC	CAWSESEQYF
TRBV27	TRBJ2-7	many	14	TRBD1	TGTGCCAGCAGTTCGCGACGACAGGGTAGCGAGCAGTACTTC	CASSSRRQGSEQYF
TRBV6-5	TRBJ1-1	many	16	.	TGTGCCAGCAGTTACTCGCTGTCAGGGAGTTCCACTGAAGCTTTCTTT	CASSYSLSGSSTEAFF
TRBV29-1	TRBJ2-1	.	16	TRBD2	TGCAGCGTTGAGGGCCTAGCGGGTGTCCCCTACAATGAGCAGTTCTTC	CSVEGLAGVPYNEQFF
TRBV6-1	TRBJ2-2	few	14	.	TGTGCCAGCTCGGCAGGGTTATCCACCGGGGAGCTGTTTTTT	CASSAGLSTGELFF
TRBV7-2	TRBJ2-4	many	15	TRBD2	TGTGCCAGCAGCTTGGCGGGAGGGGCCAAAAACATTCAGTACTTC	CASSLAGGAKNIQYF
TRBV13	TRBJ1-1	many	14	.	TGTGCCAGCAGCACCAGGACAGTGCCCACTGAAGCTTTCTTT	CASSTRTVPTEAFF
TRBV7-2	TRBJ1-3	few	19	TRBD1	TGTGCCAGCAGCTCCCTGGAGAAGGGACAGGGCATCTCTGGAAACACCATATATTTT	CASSSLEKGQGISGNTIYF
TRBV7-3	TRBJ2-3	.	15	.	TGTGCCAGCAGCTCCTTAGGGTTGGCCACAGATACGCAGTATTTT	CASSSLGLATDTQYF
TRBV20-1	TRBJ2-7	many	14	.	TGCAGTGCTAGAGTGAGCAAGATGTCCTACGAGCAGTACTTC	CSARVSKMSYEQYF
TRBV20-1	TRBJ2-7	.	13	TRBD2	TGCAGTGCTAGCGGGAGGAGTTCGTACGAGCAGTACTTC	CSASGRSSYEQYF
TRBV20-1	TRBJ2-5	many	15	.	TGCAGTGCTAGTATCCCCAAGGGGGGGCAAGAGACCCAGTACTTC	CSASIPKGGQETQYF
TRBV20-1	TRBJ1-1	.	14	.	TGCAGTGCTAGTCACGGGGGTAGGAACACTGAAGCTTTCTTT	CSASHGGRNTEAFF
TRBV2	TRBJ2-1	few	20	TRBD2	TGTGCCAGCAGGCAACCTGCCGGGACTAGCGGGAGCAGTAGGTACAATGAGCAGTTCTTC	CASRQPAGTSGSSRYNEQFF
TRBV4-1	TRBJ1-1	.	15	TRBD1	TGCGCCAGCAGCCAAAGGGGGACAGGGCCGTCTGAAGCTTTCTTT	CASSQRGTGPSEAFF
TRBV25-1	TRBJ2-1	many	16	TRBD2	TGTGCCAGCAGTGAATTTACTAGCGGGCCTGACAATGAGCAGTTCTTC	CASSEFTSGPDNEQFF
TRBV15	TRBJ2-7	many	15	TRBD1	TGTGCCACCAGCAGAGGCAGGACAGGGTCCTACGAGCAGTACTTC	CATSRGRTGSYEQYF
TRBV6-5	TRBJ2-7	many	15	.	TGTGCCAGCAGTTACTCGCCGGAGAGCTCCTACGAGCAGTACTTC	CASSYSPESSYEQYF
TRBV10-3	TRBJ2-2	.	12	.	TGTGCCATCAGTGATCCGGCCTACCAGCTGTTTTTT	CAISDPAYQLFF
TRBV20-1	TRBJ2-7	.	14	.	TGCAGTGCTAGAGGGGGCCCGGTGGGGTACGAGCAGTACTTC	CSARGGPVGYEQYF
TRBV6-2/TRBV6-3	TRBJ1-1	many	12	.	TGTGCCAGCAGTTACTCGGGGGATGAAGCTTTCTTT	CASSYSGDEAFF
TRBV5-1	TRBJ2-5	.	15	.	TGCGCCAGCAGCTTGGTCGGGACACTTCAAGAGACCCAGTACTTC	CASSLVGTLQETQYF
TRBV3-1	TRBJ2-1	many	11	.	TGTGCCAGCAGCCAGCTAGCCGAGCAGTTCTTC	CASSQLAEQFF
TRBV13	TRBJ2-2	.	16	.	TGTGCCAGCAGCCCGTTGGGGCCAACGAACACCGGGGAGCTGTTTTTT	CASSPLGPTNTGELFF
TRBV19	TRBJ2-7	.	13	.	TGTGCCAGCAACCGAGAAACGGCGGGCGAGCAGTACTTC	CASNRETAGEQYF
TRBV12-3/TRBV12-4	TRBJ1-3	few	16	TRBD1	TGTGCCAGCAGTTTATCGGCACAGGGGTCTGGAAACACCATATATTTT	CASSLSAQGSGNTIYF
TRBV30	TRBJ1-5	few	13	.	TGTGCCTGTAAGAGGGACAGCAATCAGCCCCAGCATTTT	CACKRDSNQPQHF
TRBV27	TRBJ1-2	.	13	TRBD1	TGTGCCAGCAGTTGGGGACAGGGGCGCGGCTACACCTTC	CASSWGQGRGYTF